The 32 T cell receptor beta chains in this list originate from one sample, sequenced in a study of blood T cell repertoires in COVID-19. This table comes from immunoSEQ multiplex PCR, and its TCRdb copy is limited to in-frame clones, with some not included. This table has roughly 100,000 clones, roughly four fifths appearing once. The sequenced sample consisted of peripheral blood. Source of these receptors: a woman aged 80 or over with active or convalescent COVID-19.

This rearrangement joins TRBV6-6 to TRBJ1-2; 12 bases align to TRBD1. Germline V gives CDR1 MNHNY, CDR2 SVGAGI (reference sequence). V gave up 6 bases and J gave up 8 bases; unmatched junction bases: 10. The CDR3 covers 15 residues. CDR3 sequence (DNA): TGTGCCAGCAGCGGTCCGGGACAGGGGGCAGAAGGCTACACCTTC. Amino acids: CASSGPGQGAEGYTF.

This chain joins TRBV29-1 and TRBJ2-7; 8 bases line up with TRBD1. The CDR3 runs 14 residues. The ends lost 6 bases at V and 6 bases at J; junction bases unmatched: 13. Germline V lookup: CDR1 SQVTM, CDR2 ANQGSEA. The CDR3 coding sequence is TGCAGCGTCGGAATCCCAGGGGGCCTTCGCGAGCAGTACTTC. Translation: CSVGIPGGLREQYF.

This clone was counted between two and nine times. V is TRBV4-3 and J is TRBJ1-1, with D perhaps TRBD1 (6 bases). Trimming left V 0 bases short and J 6 bases short, with 20 bases between. Per the germline V gene, CDR1 is LGHNA and CDR2 is YSLEER. CDR3 length: 17 residues. The CDR3 spells CASSQDALPPQGSEAFF. In DNA, the CDR3 is TGCGCCAGCAGCCAAGATGCCCTCCCGCCACAGGGCTCTGAAGCTTTCTTT.

V usage is TRBV4-3 and J usage is TRBJ2-7, with D hard to call. Trimming left V 0 bases short and J 1 base short, with 13 bases between. Germline V gene data show CDR1 as LGHNA and CDR2 as YSLEER. The length of the CDR3 is 16 residues. In nucleotides, the CDR3 is TGCGCCAGCAGCCAAGATCATCTGGGCTCATCCTACGAGCAGTACTTC. Translated: CASSQDHLGSSYEQYF.

The chain carries TRBV20-1 and TRBJ2-7, with TRBD1 matching 7 bases. The V and J ends lost 3 bases and 4 bases, in that order; junction bases with no gene match: 6. CDR1 and CDR2 (germline): DFQATT, SNEGSKA (reference sequence). The CDR3 length is 13 residues. This chain's CDR3 is CSASQGVVYEQYF. As DNA, the CDR3 is TGCAGTGCTAGTCAGGGGGTTGTGTACGAGCAGTACTTC.

This clone was detected only a few times. In the same sample, other DNA sequences code for this CDR3. The genes are TRBV6-5 and TRBJ2-5, with 9 bases identical to TRBD2. Germline assignment: CDR1 MNHEY and CDR2 SVGAGI. The CDR3 sequence is 13 residues long. The trim removed 6 bases at V and 4 bases at J, leaving 3 bases unmatched. The CDR3: CASSLSGGETQYF. DNA of the CDR3: TGTGCCAGCAGCCTTAGCGGGGGAGAGACCCAGTACTTC.

The V call is TRBV10-3, the J call TRBJ2-2; D gene ambiguous. From germline, CDR1 is ENHRY and CDR2 SYGVKD. Trimming pared 10 bases from V and 3 bases from J, leaving 18 bases between. The CDR3 covers 15 residues. For the CDR3, the DNA is TGTGCCACCACAAAGATCCGACGGGACACCGGGGAGCTGTTTTTT. Residues: CATTKIRRDTGELFF.

CDR3 DNA: TGTGCCACCCACAGGGCAGACTATGGCTACACCTTC. Protein: CATHRADYGYTF. The rearrangement links TRBV6-5 to TRBJ1-2; tentative D call: TRBD1 (6 bases). CDR1 is MNHEY, CDR2 SVGAGI, per germline. Trimming cost V 10 bases and J 3 bases, with 12 bases left between them. The CDR3 has 12 residues.

V is TRBV30 and J is TRBJ1-2; TRBD1 matches at 9 bases. CDR3 length: 18 residues. In germline, CDR1 is GTSNPN, CDR2 SVGIG (reference sequence). Trimming cost V 0 bases and J 5 bases; bases outside gene matches: 16. In nucleotides, the CDR3 is TGTGCCTGGAGTGTACTCCCCGGGACAGGGCCCTATGGGTATGGCTACACCTTC. Its protein is CAWSVLPGTGPYGYGYTF.

The genes are TRBV4-1 and TRBJ1-1; D uncertain. The CDR3 covers 14 residues. V was trimmed by 0 bases and J by 4 bases, leaving 9 bases between them. CDR1 is MGHRA, CDR2 YSYEKL, per germline. CDR3 residues: CASSQEMSRTEAFF. The CDR3, as DNA: TGCGCCAGCAGCCAAGAAATGTCGCGCACTGAAGCTTTCTTT.

This chain uses TRBV5-6 with TRBJ1-1, with TRBD1 matching over 7 bases. Germline values: CDR1 SGHDT, CDR2 YYEEEE. CDR3 length: 16 residues. With V trimmed by 4 bases and J by 7 bases, 16 bases remained unmatched. The CDR3 loop is CASSLPDRADVGEAFF. CDR3 nucleotides: TGTGCCAGCAGCCTCCCCGACAGGGCGGATGTAGGTGAAGCTTTCTTT.

The rearrangement uses TRBV4-1 and TRBJ2-1, with 9 nucleotides matching TRBD2. Trimming took 4 bases from V and 9 from J; bases not matched to a gene: 13. There are 16 residues in the CDR3. Germline CDR1 reads MGHRA; CDR2 reads YSYEKL. CDR3 coding DNA: TGCGCCAGCAGCCTAATCCTCTCTGCGGGAGGGTCTGAGCAGTTCTTC. This codes for CASSLILSAGGSEQFF.

The CDR3 here is CASSRTPLGEQFF. The DNA for the CDR3 is TGTGCCAGCAGCCGGACACCCTTGGGTGAGCAGTTCTTC. This chain uses TRBV3-1 (or the pseudogene TRBV3-2) with TRBJ2-1; D is possibly TRBD1 (5 bases). Germline V gene data show CDR1 as LGHDT and CDR2 as YNNKEL (reference sequence). The V and J ends lost 4 bases and 9 bases respectively, with 13 bases between them. This CDR3 comprises 13 residues.

The chain links TRBV6-6 to TRBJ1-1, with a possible D match to TRBD1 (6 bases). The V and J ends lost 6 bases and 2 bases respectively, with 16 bases between them. CDR3 size: 15 residues. CDR1 is MNHNY and CDR2 is SVGAGI in the germline V gene (reference sequence). The CDR3 protein is CASSREGVINTEAFF. The CDR3 DNA sequence: TGTGCCAGCAGCCGCGAGGGGGTGATTAACACTGAAGCTTTCTTT.

The V call is TRBV28, the J call TRBJ1-6; D unresolved. CDR1 is MDHEN and CDR2 is SYDVKM in the germline V gene. The CDR3 totals 14 residues. V was trimmed by 8 bases and J by 0 bases, leaving 8 bases between them. CDR3 sequence: CASVLRSYNSPLHF. The DNA for the CDR3 is TGTGCCAGCGTTCTCCGCTCCTATAATTCACCCCTCCACTTT.

The chain employs TRBV7-9 and TRBJ1-1; D remains unclear. The CDR3 contains 15 residues. The germline V and J ends were trimmed by 0 bases and 0 bases, with 8 bases remaining between them. Germline CDR1 and CDR2: SEHNR and FQNEAQ (reference sequence). CDR3 sequence: CASSLANSVNTEAFF. For the CDR3, the DNA is TGTGCCAGCAGCTTAGCGAACAGTGTGAACACTGAAGCTTTCTTT.

This chain links TRBV28 with TRBJ2-7, with D possibly being TRBD1 (5 bases). Germline CDR1 and CDR2: MDHEN and SYDVKM. The CDR3 extends over 13 amino acids. Trimming took 6 bases from V and 3 from J, leaving 12 bases between them. CDR3 nucleotides: TGTGCCAGCAGGGACAAGAACCGCTACGAGCAGTACTTC. This sequence encodes CASRDKNRYEQYF.

CDR3 sequence (DNA): TGTGCCAGCAGCGCCCGGGGAGCGGGAGGTGAGACCCAGTACTTC. This gives the protein CASSARGAGGETQYF. V is TRBV11-2 and J is TRBJ2-5; 9 nucleotides line up with TRBD2. There are 15 residues in the CDR3. Per the germline V gene, CDR1 is SGHAT and CDR2 is FQNNGV. V trimming: 5 bases; J trimming: 5 bases; junction bases outside the gene matches: 9.

The chain combines TRBV28 with TRBJ2-1, with 8 bases that match TRBD2. Germline CDR1 reads MDHEN; CDR2 reads SYDVKM. V shed 5 bases, J shed 3 bases, and the junction held 6 bases outside the gene matches. The CDR3 runs 15 residues. The DNA of the CDR3 is TGTGCCAGCAGTCCAGCGGGGGCGGGCTACAATGAGCAGTTCTTC. Residues: CASSPAGAGYNEQFF.

The chain is built from TRBV30 and TRBJ2-1, with 8 bases aligning to TRBD2. The ends lost 2 bases at V and 0 bases at J; junction bases unmatched: 0. This CDR3 has 14 residues. Germline V gene lookup returns CDR1 GTSNPN and CDR2 SVGIG (reference sequence). In DNA form, the CDR3 reads TGTGCCTGGAGTCGGGGGGGCTCCTACAATGAGCAGTTCTTC. Translated, it gives CAWSRGGSYNEQFF.

This chain links TRBV5-4 with TRBJ1-1, with 7 bases lining up with TRBD1. This CDR3 is built from 15 residues. Germline-derived CDR1 and CDR2 are SGHNT and YYREEE (reference sequence). Trimming removed 0 bases from V and 5 bases from J; junction bases left unmatched: 7. DNA of the CDR3: TGTGCCAGCAGCTTGGGGGCAGGGGGATATACTGAAGCTTTCTTT. This translates into CASSLGAGGYTEAFF.

The J gene is TRBJ2-7, the V gene TRBV5-4; perhaps TRBD2 as D (7 bases). Trimming stripped 6 bases from V and 3 bases from J, with 19 bases between. CDR1 and CDR2 from the germline V gene are SGHNT and YYREEE (reference sequence). The CDR3 has 15 amino acids. The CDR3 DNA sequence: TGTGCCAGCACCGGGGAGGGGGGTTCTTACTACGAGCAGTACTTC. This codes for CASTGEGGSYYEQYF.

This chain links TRBV7-9 with TRBJ1-6; TRBD1 matches at 7 bases. This CDR3 has 15 amino acids. The V gene's germline CDR1 is SEHNR and CDR2 FQNEAQ (reference sequence). Trimming cost V 6 bases and J 4 bases; bases outside gene matches: 6. The CDR3 DNA sequence: TGTGCCAGCAGACCAGGGACAGATTATAATTCACCCCTCCACTTT. Amino acid sequence: CASRPGTDYNSPLHF. Drawing the rest from reference TRBV7-9 and TRBJ1-6, the complete variable domain is DTGVSQNPRHKITKRGQNVTFRCDPISEHNRLYWYRQTLGQGPEFLTYFQNEAQLEKSRLLSDRFSAERPKGSFSTLEIQRTEQGDSAMYLCASRPGTDYNSPLHFGNGTRLTVT.

The J gene is TRBJ1-5, the V gene TRBV7-8, with D possibly matching TRBD1 (6 bases). V was trimmed by 0 bases and J by 3 bases, leaving 12 bases between them. The CDR3 runs to 16 residues. CDR1 and CDR2 from the germline V gene are SGHVS and FQNEAQ. Written as DNA, the CDR3 is TGTGCCAGCAGCTTAGCACCCGGACAGTCCAATCAGCCCCAGCATTTT. It specifies CASSLAPGQSNQPQHF.

The chain recombines TRBV12-3 or TRBV12-4 with TRBJ2-4, with 7 bases aligning to TRBD1. The V gene end was trimmed by 6 bases and the J gene end by 9 bases; junction bases not matched to a gene: 8. This CDR3 has 13 residues. Here the CDR3 reads CASRGQDGGIQYF. The CDR3 region has the DNA TGTGCCAGCAGAGGACAGGATGGCGGCATTCAGTACTTC.

This clone was observed a handful of times. The J gene is TRBJ2-1, the V gene TRBV11-2; 13 nucleotides match TRBD2. The CDR3 loop spans 17 amino acids. Germline-derived CDR1 and CDR2 are SGHAT and FQNNGV. Unmatched junction bases numbered 13, after V lost 5 bases and J lost 9 bases. CDR3 in DNA: TGTGCCAGCAGCCCAAGGACTAGCGGGAGAAGGTTGGGTGAGCAGTTCTTC. Translation gives CASSPRTSGRRLGEQFF.

This rearrangement joins TRBV7-9 to TRBJ1-4; possibly TRBD1 for D (6 bases). V lost 1 base and J 0 bases, leaving 15 bases between the germline ends. This CDR3 region has 18 residues. Germline V gene data show CDR1 as SEHNR and CDR2 as FQNEAQ (reference sequence). CDR3 sequence: CASSLDRTELATNEKLFF. The CDR3 DNA reads TGTGCCAGCAGCTTAGATCGGACAGAATTAGCAACTAATGAAAAACTGTTTTTT.

The chain has TRBV11-3 and TRBJ2-3; TRBD2 matches at 8 bases. This CDR3 comprises 17 residues. V was pared by 5 bases and J by 0 bases, with 10 bases of the junction left unmatched. CDR1 SGHNT and CDR2 YENEEA come from the germline V gene. The CDR3 nucleotides are TGTGCCAGCAGCCATCCAAGCGGGGGCCCTAGCACAGATACGCAGTATTTT. This translates into CASSHPSGGPSTDTQYF.

The J gene is TRBJ1-2, the V gene TRBV6-6, with a possible D match to TRBD1 (5 bases). The germline V gene encodes CDR1 MNHNY and CDR2 SVGAGI (reference sequence). V gave up 6 bases and J gave up 6 bases, with 17 bases separating them. The CDR3 runs to 14 residues. The chain's CDR3 is CASSNMASGHGYTF. CDR3 bases: TGTGCCAGCAGCAACATGGCGTCAGGGCATGGCTACACCTTC.

The J gene is TRBJ2-5, the V gene TRBV5-6; TRBD2 matches 9 bases. The J segment lost 5 bases and the V segment lost 1 base, leaving 9 bases of the junction unmatched. CDR1 and CDR2 from the germline V gene are SGHDT and YYEEEE. The CDR3 covers 16 residues. The CDR3 nucleotides read TGTGCCAGCAGCTTGAGGCGGGGGGGCCAACTGGAGACCCAGTACTTC. Its protein product is CASSLRRGGQLETQYF.

J is TRBJ2-2 and V is TRBV9; TRBD1 agrees at 8 bases. The V segment lost 3 bases and the J segment 1 base; nucleotides outside the gene matches: 5. There are 16 residues in the CDR3. In germline, CDR1 is SGDLS, CDR2 YYNGEE. The CDR3 bases are TGTGCCAGCAGCGCCCCCGGGACAGGGAACACCGGGGAGCTGTTTTTT. It specifies CASSAPGTGNTGELFF.

The chain employs TRBV20-1 and TRBJ1-3; D ambiguous. CDR1 DFQATT and CDR2 SNEGSKA come from the germline V gene (reference sequence). Deletions cut 3 bases from V and 0 bases from J, with 15 bases between. The length of the CDR3 is 16 residues. The CDR3 region is CSASMRRVISGNTIYF. The CDR3 bases are TGCAGTGCTAGTATGCGGCGAGTCATCTCTGGAAACACCATATATTTT.